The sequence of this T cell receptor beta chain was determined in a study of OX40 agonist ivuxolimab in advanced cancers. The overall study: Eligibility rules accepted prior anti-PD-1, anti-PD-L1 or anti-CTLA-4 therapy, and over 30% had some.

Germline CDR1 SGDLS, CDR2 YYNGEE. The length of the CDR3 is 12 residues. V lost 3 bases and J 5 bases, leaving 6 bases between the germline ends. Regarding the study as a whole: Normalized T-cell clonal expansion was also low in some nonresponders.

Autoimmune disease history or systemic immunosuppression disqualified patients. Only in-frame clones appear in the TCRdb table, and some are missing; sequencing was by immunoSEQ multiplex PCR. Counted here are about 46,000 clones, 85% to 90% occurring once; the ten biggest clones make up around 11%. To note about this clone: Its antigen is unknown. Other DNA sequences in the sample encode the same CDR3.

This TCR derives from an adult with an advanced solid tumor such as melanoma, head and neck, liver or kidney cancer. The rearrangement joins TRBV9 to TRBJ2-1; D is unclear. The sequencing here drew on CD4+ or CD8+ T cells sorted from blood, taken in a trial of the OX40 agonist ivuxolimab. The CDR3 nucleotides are TGTGCCAGCAGCGCAAGAGACAATGAGCAGTTCTTC. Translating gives CASSARDNEQFF. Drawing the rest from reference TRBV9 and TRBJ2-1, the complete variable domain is DSGVTQTPKHLITATGQRVTLRCSPRSGDLSVYWYQQSLDQGLQFLIQYYNGEERAKGNILERFSAQQFPDLHSELNLSSLELGDSALYFCASSARDNEQFFGPGTRLTVL.